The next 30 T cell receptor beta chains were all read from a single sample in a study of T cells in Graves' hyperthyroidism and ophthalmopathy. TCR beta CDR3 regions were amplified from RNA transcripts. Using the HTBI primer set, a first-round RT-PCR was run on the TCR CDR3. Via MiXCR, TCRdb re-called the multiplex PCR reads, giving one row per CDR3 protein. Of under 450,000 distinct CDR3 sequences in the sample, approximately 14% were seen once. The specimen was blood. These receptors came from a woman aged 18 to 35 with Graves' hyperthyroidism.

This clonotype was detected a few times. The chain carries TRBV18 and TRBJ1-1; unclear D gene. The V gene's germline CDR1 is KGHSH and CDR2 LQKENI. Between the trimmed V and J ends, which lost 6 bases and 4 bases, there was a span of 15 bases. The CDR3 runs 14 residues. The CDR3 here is CASSAISDLTEAFF. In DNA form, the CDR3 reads TGTGCCAGCTCGGCGATATCTGATCTCACTGAAGCTTTCTTT.

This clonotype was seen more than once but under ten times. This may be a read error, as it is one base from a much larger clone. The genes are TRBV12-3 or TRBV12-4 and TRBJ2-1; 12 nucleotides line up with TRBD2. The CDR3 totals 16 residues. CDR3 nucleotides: TGTGCCAGCAGTCCCCAGGGACTAGCGGGCTACAATGGGCAGTTCTTC. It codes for CASSPQGLAGYNGQFF.

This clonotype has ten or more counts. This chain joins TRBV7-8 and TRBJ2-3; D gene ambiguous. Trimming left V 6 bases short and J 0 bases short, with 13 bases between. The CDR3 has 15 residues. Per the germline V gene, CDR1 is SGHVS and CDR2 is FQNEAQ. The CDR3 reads CASRPLEWSTDTQYF. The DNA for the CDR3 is TGTGCCAGCAGACCCCTGGAATGGAGCACAGATACGCAGTATTTT.

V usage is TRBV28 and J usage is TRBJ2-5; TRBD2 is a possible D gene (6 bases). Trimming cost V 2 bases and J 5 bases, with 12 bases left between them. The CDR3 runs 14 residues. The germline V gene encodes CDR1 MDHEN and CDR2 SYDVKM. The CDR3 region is CASSLGGIRETQYF. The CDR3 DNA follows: TGTGCCAGCAGTTTAGGCGGGATTCGGGAGACCCAGTACTTC.

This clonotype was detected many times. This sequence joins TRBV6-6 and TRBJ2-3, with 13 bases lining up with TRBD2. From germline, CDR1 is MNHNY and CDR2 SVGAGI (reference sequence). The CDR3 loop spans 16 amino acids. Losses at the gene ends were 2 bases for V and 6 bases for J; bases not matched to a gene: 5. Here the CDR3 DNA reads TGTGCCAGCAGTTACACTAGCGGGAGGGCATGGGATACGCAGTATTTT. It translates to CASSYTSGRAWDTQYF.

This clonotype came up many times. The CDR3 region is CASSLVQGGGYTF. As DNA, the CDR3 is TGTGCCAGCAGTTTAGTCCAGGGGGGCGGCTACACCTTC. The chain carries TRBV12-3 or TRBV12-4 and TRBJ1-2; 7 bases fit TRBD1. The CDR3 has 13 residues. With V trimmed by 1 base and J by 8 bases, 4 bases remained unmatched.

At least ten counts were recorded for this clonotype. DNA for the CDR3: TGTGCAGTTTCGACCGGGAAGGAGGCCGGGGAGCTGTTTTTT. Translated: CAVSTGKEAGELFF. This sequence joins TRBV27 and TRBJ2-2, with D perhaps TRBD2 (5 bases). Germline assignment: CDR1 MNHEY and CDR2 SMNVEV (reference sequence). CDR3 size: 14 residues.

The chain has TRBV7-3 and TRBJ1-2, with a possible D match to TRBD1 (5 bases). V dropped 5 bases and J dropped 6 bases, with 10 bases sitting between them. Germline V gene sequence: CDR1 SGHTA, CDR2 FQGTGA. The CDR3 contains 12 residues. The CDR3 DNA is TGTGCCAGCAGCGGGGCCGGCCATGGCTACACCTTC. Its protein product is CASSGAGHGYTF.

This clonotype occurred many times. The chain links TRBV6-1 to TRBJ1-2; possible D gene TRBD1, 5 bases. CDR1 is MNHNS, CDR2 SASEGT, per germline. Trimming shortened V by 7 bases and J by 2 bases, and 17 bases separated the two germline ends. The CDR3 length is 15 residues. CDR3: CASILQEAGNYGYTF. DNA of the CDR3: TGTGCCAGCATCTTACAGGAAGCCGGAAACTATGGCTACACCTTC.

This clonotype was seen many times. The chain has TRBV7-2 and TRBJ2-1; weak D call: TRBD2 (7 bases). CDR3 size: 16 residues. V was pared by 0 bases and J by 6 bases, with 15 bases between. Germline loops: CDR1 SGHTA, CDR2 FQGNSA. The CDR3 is CASSLAASGTFNEQFF. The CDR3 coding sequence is TGTGCCAGCAGCTTAGCCGCCAGCGGGACATTCAATGAGCAGTTCTTC.

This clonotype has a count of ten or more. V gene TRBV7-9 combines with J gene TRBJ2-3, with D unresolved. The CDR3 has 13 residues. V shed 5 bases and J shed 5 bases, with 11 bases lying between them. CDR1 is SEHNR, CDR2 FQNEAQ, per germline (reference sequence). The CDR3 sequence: CASSNGLGDTQYF. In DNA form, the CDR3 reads TGTGCCAGCAGCAACGGTTTGGGAGATACGCAGTATTTT.

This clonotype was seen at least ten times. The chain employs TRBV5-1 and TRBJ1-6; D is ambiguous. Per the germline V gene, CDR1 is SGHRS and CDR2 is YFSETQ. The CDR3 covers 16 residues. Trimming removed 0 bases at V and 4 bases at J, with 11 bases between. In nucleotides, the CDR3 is TGCGCCAGCAGCTTGGGTGGGGTATGGTATAATTCACCCCTCCACTTT. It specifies CASSLGGVWYNSPLHF.

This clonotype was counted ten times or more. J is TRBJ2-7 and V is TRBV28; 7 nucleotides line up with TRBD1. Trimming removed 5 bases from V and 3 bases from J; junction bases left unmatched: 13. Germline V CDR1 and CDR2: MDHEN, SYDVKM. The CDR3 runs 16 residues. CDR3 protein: CASSPQHRGIRYEQYF. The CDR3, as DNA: TGTGCCAGCAGTCCACAACACAGGGGTATCCGCTACGAGCAGTACTTC. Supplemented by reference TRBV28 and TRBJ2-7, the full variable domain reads DVKVTQSSRYLVKRTGEKVFLECVQDMDHENMFWYRQDPGLGLRLIYFSYDVKMKEKGDIPEGYSVSREKKERFSLILESASTNQTSMYLCASSPQHRGIRYEQYFGPGTRLTVT.

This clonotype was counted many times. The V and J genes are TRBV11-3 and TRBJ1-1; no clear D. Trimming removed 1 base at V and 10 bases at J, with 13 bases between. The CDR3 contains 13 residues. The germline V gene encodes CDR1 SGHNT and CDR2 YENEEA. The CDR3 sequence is CASSLAPGPGAFF. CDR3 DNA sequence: TGTGCCAGCAGCTTAGCCCCAGGTCCTGGAGCTTTCTTT.

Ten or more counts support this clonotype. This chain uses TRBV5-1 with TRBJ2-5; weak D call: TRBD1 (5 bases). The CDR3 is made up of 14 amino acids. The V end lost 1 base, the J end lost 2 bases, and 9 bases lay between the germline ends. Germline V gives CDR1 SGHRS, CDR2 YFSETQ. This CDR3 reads CASSLKAGQETQYF. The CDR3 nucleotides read TGCGCCAGCAGCTTGAAGGCAGGGCAAGAGACCCAGTACTTC. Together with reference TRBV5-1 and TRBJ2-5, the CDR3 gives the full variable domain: KAGVTQTPRYLIKTRGQQVTLSCSPISGHRSVSWYQQTPGQGLQFLFEYFSETQRNKGNFPGRFSGRQFSNSRSEMNVSTLELGDSALYLCASSLKAGQETQYFGPGTRLLVL.

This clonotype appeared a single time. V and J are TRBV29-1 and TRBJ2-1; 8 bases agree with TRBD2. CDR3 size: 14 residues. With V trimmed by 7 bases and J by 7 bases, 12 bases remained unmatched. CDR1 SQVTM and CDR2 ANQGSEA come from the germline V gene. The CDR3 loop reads CSARGGIGMNEQFF. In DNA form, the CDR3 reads TGCAGCGCCCGGGGGGGGATAGGGATGAATGAGCAGTTCTTC.

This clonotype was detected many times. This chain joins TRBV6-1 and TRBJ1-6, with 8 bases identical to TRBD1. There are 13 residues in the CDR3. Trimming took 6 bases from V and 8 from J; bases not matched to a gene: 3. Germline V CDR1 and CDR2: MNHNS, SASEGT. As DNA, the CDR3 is TGTGCCAGCAGCCAGACAGGGGATTCACCCCTCCACTTT. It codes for CASSQTGDSPLHF.

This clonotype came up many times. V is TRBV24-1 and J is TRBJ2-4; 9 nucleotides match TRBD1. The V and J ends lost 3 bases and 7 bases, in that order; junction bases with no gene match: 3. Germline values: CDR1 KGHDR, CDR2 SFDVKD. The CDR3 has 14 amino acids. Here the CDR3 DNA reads TGTGCCACCAGTGATCCGGGACAGGGCAACATTCAGTACTTC. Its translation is CATSDPGQGNIQYF.

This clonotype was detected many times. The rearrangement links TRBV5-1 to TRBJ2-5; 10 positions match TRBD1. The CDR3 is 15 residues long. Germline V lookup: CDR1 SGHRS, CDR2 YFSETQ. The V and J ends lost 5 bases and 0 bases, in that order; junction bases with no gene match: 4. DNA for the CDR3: TGCGCCAGCAGATCCGGACAGGGGGACCAAGAGACCCAGTACTTC. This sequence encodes CASRSGQGDQETQYF.

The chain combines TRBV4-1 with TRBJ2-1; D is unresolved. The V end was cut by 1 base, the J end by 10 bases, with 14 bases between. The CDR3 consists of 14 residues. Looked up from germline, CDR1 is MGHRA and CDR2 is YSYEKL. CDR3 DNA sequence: TGCGCCAGCAGCCAAGGGCTCGGCAAGGAAGAGCAGTTCTTC. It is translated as CASSQGLGKEEQFF.

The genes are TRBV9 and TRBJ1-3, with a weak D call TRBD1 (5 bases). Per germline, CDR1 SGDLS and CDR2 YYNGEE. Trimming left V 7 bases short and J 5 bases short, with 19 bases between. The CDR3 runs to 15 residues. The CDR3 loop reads CASGPREGNRNTIYF. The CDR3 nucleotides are TGTGCCAGCGGTCCCAGAGAGGGGAACCGAAACACCATATATTTT.

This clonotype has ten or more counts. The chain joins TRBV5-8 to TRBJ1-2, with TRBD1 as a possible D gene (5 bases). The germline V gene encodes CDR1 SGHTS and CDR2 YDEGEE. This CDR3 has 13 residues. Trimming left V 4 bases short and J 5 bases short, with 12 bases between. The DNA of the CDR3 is TGTGCCAGCAGCCCTGACAGTTTTTATGGCTACACCTTC. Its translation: CASSPDSFYGYTF.

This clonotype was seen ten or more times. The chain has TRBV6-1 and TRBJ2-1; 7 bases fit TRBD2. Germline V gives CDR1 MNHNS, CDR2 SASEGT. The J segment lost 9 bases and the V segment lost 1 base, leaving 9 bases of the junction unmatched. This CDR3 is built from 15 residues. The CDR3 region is CASSEDEGGNSEQFF. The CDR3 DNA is TGTGCCAGCAGTGAAGACGAGGGAGGGAACAGTGAGCAGTTCTTC.

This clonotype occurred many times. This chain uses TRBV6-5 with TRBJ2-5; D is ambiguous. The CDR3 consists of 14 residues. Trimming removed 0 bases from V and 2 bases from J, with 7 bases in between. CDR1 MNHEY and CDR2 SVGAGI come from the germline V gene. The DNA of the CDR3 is TGTGCCAGCAGTTACTCGGATTGGCAAGAGACCCAGTACTTC. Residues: CASSYSDWQETQYF.

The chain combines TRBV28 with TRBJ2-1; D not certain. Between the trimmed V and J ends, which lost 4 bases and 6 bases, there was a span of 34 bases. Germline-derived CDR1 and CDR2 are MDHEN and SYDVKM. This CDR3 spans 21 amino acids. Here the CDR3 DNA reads TGTGCCAGCAGTTCAACGGCATTTCCACCAAGCTGGGCCCCAAGGGTCAATGAGCAGTTCTTC. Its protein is CASSSTAFPPSWAPRVNEQFF.

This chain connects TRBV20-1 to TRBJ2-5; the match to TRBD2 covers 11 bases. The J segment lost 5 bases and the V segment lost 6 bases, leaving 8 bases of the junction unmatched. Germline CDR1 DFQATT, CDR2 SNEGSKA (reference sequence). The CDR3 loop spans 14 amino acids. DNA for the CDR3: TGCAGTGCCGCGTCTAGCGGGGGGTGGGAGACCCAGTACTTC. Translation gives CSAASSGGWETQYF.

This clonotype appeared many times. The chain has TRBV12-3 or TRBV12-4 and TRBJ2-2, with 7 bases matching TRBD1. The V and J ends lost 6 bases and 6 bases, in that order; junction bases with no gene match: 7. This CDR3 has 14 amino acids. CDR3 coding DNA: TGTGCCAGCAGGTCGACAGGGTTGGCCGGGGAGCTGTTTTTT. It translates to CASRSTGLAGELFF.

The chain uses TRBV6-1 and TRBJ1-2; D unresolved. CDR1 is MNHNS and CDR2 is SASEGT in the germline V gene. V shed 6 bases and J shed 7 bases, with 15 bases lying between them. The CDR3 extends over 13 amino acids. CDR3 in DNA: TGTGCCAGCAGATCCGAGGCGCTAGTTGGCTACACCTTC. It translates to CASRSEALVGYTF.

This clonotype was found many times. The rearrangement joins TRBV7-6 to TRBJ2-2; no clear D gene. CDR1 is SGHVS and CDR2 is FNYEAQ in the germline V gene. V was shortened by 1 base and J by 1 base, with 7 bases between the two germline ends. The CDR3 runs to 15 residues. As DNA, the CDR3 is TGTGCCAGCAGCTTAGGGGTGGAGAACACCGGGGAGCTGTTTTTT. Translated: CASSLGVENTGELFF.

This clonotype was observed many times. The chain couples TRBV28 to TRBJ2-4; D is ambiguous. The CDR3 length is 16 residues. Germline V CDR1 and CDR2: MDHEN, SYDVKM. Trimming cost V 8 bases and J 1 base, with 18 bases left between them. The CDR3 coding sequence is TGTGCCAGCGGGGTCTGGGCCCCCCCGGCCAAAAACATTCAGTACTTC. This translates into CASGVWAPPAKNIQYF.